Below are 13 T cell receptor beta chains sequenced from a single sample in a study of Graves' ophthalmopathy and Graves' hyperthyroidism. The authors amplified TCR beta CDR3 regions, and they did so from RNA transcripts for repertoire sequencing. RT-PCR was first run with HTBI primers, then multiplex PCR in a second round. TCRdb itself ran the multiplex PCR reads through MiXCR, one entry per CDR3 protein. The sample records some 170,000 distinct CDR3 sequences, just under 40% being singletons. Sequencing input: peripheral blood. The receptors derive from a man aged 25-40 years with Graves' ophthalmopathy.

This clonotype occurred once. The chain has TRBV2 and TRBJ1-1; unclear D gene. This CDR3 is 13 amino acids long. Germline V lookup: CDR1 SNHLY, CDR2 FYNNEI. Deletions cut 6 bases from V and 1 base from J, with 9 bases between. Here the CDR3 reads CASRKTTNTEAFF. Written as DNA, the CDR3 is TGTGCCAGCAGGAAAACAACGAACACTGAAGCTTTCTTT.

This clonotype appeared many times. This chain links TRBV6-1 with TRBJ2-7; TRBD2 agrees at 8 bases. The CDR3 contains 15 residues. Germline V gives CDR1 MNHNS, CDR2 SASEGT. J lost 4 bases, V lost 1 base, and 6 bases had no gene match. Written as DNA, the CDR3 is TGTGCCAGCAGTGAAGTGTCTAGCGGGCGGTACGAGCAGTACTTC. Amino acids: CASSEVSSGRYEQYF.

There are a few counts of this clonotype. The V gene is TRBV11-2, the J gene TRBJ1-2; D not resolved. V lost 4 bases and J 4 bases, leaving 10 bases between the germline ends. Germline lookup yields CDR1 SGHAT and CDR2 FQNNGV. This CDR3 comprises 13 residues. The CDR3 nucleotides are TGTGCCAGCAGCTCGAACGGCCTCTATGGCTACACCTTC. Protein: CASSSNGLYGYTF.

This clonotype was seen many times. This sequence joins TRBV7-2 and TRBJ2-2, with 10 positions matching TRBD2. V gave up 5 bases and J gave up 6 bases; unmatched junction bases: 3. CDR1 and CDR2 from the germline V gene are SGHTA and FQGNSA. This CDR3 is 14 amino acids long. In DNA, the CDR3 is TGTGCCAGCAGCGCTAGCGGGAGCGCCGGGGAGCTGTTTTTT. As protein: CASSASGSAGELFF. Full variable domain (rest looked up from reference TRBV7-2 and TRBJ2-2): GAGVSQSPSNKVTEKGKDVELRCDPISGHTALYWYRQSLGQGLEFLIYFQGNSAPDKSGLPSDRFSAERTGGSVSTLTIQRTQQEDSAVYLCASSASGSAGELFFGEGSRLTVL.

This clonotype is a singleton in its sample. The J gene is TRBJ2-7, the V gene TRBV28; TRBD1 matches 7 bases. Germline assignment: CDR1 MDHEN and CDR2 SYDVKM. V lost 6 bases and J lost 6; bases outside the gene matches: 8. The CDR3 consists of 13 residues. The CDR3 region is CASRYQTGIEQYF. The CDR3 region has the DNA TGTGCCAGCAGGTACCAGACAGGGATCGAGCAGTACTTC.

The CDR3 DNA reads TGTGCCAGCAGTGACGGAAGGGTGGGACAGCCCCAGCATTTT. It encodes CASSDGRVGQPQHF. The chain combines TRBV6-4 with TRBJ1-5; the D is unclear. Germline V CDR1 and CDR2: MRHNA, SNTAGT. The CDR3 is 14 amino acids. Trimming left V 2 bases short and J 7 bases short, with 12 bases between.

The sample holds one count of this clonotype. The chain combines TRBV24-1 with TRBJ2-5; TRBD1 might be the D (7 bases). From germline, CDR1 is KGHDR and CDR2 SFDVKD. Trimming cost V 4 bases and J 5 bases, with 13 bases left between them. The length of the CDR3 is 14 residues. CDR3 amino acids: CATSDPTGRETQYF. In DNA, the CDR3 is TGTGCCACCAGTGACCCGACAGGGAGGGAGACCCAGTACTTC.

The table lists this clonotype with many counts. The V call is TRBV27, the J call TRBJ2-5; D is undetermined. Germline assignment: CDR1 MNHEY and CDR2 SMNVEV (reference sequence). The CDR3 covers 13 residues. Trimming took 4 bases from V and 5 from J, leaving 11 bases between them. The CDR3, as DNA: TGTGCCAGCAGTTCCCTCCCGGGTGAGACCCAGTACTTC. Protein sequence: CASSSLPGETQYF.

In this sample, this clonotype turned up many times. The rearrangement links TRBV12-3 or TRBV12-4 to TRBJ1-3; 9 bases map to TRBD1. Trimming took 7 bases from V and 6 from J; bases not matched to a gene: 10. The CDR3 has 15 amino acids. The CDR3 region is CASTFIGQGKNTIYF. The CDR3 DNA reads as TGTGCCAGCACCTTTATTGGACAGGGGAAAAACACCATATATTTT.

In its sample, this clonotype was seen many times. The chain couples TRBV9 to TRBJ2-7; either TRBD1 or TRBD2 may supply D (7 bases each). Per the germline V gene, CDR1 is SGDLS and CDR2 is YYNGEE. Trimming cost V 7 bases and J 2 bases, with 16 bases left between them. The CDR3 runs to 14 residues. CDR3 sequence: CASSSGGVTYEQYF. CDR3 DNA: TGTGCCAGCTCCTCAGGGGGGGTCACCTACGAGCAGTACTTC. The full variable domain, with the rest looked up from reference TRBV9 and TRBJ2-7, is DSGVTQTPKHLITATGQRVTLRCSPRSGDLSVYWYQQSLDQGLQFLIQYYNGEERAKGNILERFSAQQFPDLHSELNLSSLELGDSALYFCASSSGGVTYEQYFGPGTRLTVT.

This clonotype was observed a single time. The rearrangement uses TRBV12-3 or TRBV12-4 and TRBJ2-7; possible D gene TRBD2, 6 bases. The CDR3 totals 14 residues. Trimming stripped 4 bases from V and 3 bases from J, with 13 bases between. CDR3 protein: CASSYRFSGYEQYF. The DNA of the CDR3 is TGTGCCAGCAGTTACAGGTTTAGCGGCTACGAGCAGTACTTC.

The sample holds many counts of this clonotype. The chain joins TRBV7-2 to TRBJ2-7, with TRBD1 as a possible D gene (5 bases). The CDR3 is 15 residues long. V was pared by 0 bases and J by 3 bases, with 12 bases between. Germline V CDR1 and CDR2: SGHTA, FQGNSA. The CDR3 protein is CASSLAGATLYEQYF. DNA for the CDR3: TGTGCCAGCAGCTTAGCAGGGGCCACACTCTACGAGCAGTACTTC.

In its sample, this clonotype was seen many times. This chain links TRBV30 with TRBJ2-7; TRBD2 is a possible D gene (7 bases). With 3 bases removed from V and 0 bases from J, the gap between germline ends came to 12 bases. In germline, CDR1 is GTSNPN, CDR2 SVGIG (reference sequence). This CDR3 contains 14 residues. CDR3 residues: CAWREGGYSYEQYF. The CDR3 DNA reads TGTGCCTGGAGGGAGGGGGGGTACTCCTACGAGCAGTACTTC.